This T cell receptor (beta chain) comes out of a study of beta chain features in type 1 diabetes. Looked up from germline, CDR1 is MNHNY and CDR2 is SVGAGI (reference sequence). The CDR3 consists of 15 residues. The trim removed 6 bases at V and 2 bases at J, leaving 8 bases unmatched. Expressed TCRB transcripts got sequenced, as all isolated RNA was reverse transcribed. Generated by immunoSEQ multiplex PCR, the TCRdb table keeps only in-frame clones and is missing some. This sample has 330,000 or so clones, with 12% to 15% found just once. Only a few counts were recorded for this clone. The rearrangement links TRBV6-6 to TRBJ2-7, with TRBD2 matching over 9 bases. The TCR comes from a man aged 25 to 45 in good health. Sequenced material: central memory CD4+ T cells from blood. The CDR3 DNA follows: TGTGCCAGCAGCTCCGACAGCGGGAGGCCCTACGAGCAGTACGTC. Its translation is CASSSDSGRPYEQYV.